This T cell receptor beta chain was found in a study of blood T cell repertoires in COVID-19 (dated by TCRdb to the early 2020s). Study-wide context: Collaborator samples came from the United States, Italy and Spain and covered acute and convalescent phases of COVID-19. Deeply sampled blood TCRbeta repertoires from subjects exposed to, actively infected with, or recovered from COVID-19 were included in the dataset. A de-identified subject ID, COVID-19 status, age in years and sex were almost always included in the sample metadata. The repertoires were released in a freely available public database intended as a resource for research on the immune response to SARS-CoV-2. Where available, HLA class I and class II types were obtained from metadata supplied by the sample provider rather than from assay-based typing. The prospective study material was composed of cDNA or gDNA derived from T cells, B-cell-depleted T cells, or PBMCs. The samples were drawn from two sources: the first 160 participants of the ongoing ImmuneRACE study, and about 1,300 subjects contributed by 6 global collaborators.

TCRbeta CDR3 regions were amplified from genomic DNA using the immunoSEQ Assay, a bias-controlled multiplex PCR. In the original analysis: Within the assay, amplification of reference gene primers was used to estimate how many nucleated cells each sample contained. To quantify the absolute abundance of each unique TCRbeta CDR3 rearrangement, sequence reads were collapsed and filtered. Productive Simpson clonality was computed per sample as the square root of Simpson's diversity index over productive rearrangements. Imported from immuneACCESS, the table was reduced by TCRdb to in-frame sequences with V and J called. These copies leave out some clones; in studies compared against another copy, an unresolved V gene accounts for under half, and the cause of the remainder is not known. For V, J and clone size, that table is used; D and trimming come from the DNA. The sample table lists 150,000 to 200,000 clones, 75% to 90% of them with a count of one. 2.1% of the sample lies in the top ten.

Each collaborating institution followed its own protocols to collect whole blood in K2EDTA tubes. For TCRbeta analysis, collaborator samples were shipped as frozen whole blood, as isolated PBMCs, or as DNA extracted from either sample type. As regards this clone: The antigen this receptor binds is unknown. The sample holds no much larger clone one base away, and base qualities are not on file.

Beyond this particular receptor, the publication reports: The quantity of clinical and demographic metadata differed by source and by participant and was supplied without curation.

The germline V end is reduced by 3 bases and the J end by 9 bases; junction bases left unmatched: 4. The CDR3 starts with the cysteine, ends with the phenylalanine, and has 13 residues. Only the CDR3 DNA stays, 39 bases, in frame from base 1. The germline V gene sets CDR1 to SGHNT and CDR2 to YENEEA. The material sequenced was peripheral blood. This TCR derives from a man in his 70s with active or convalescent COVID-19. The sequence joins TRBV11-3 to TRBJ2-1, with 8 bases in between that match TRBD1. The CDR3 is CASSLDRASEQFF. DNA sequence: TGTGCCAGCAGCTTGGACAGGGCTAGTGAGCAGTTCTTC.